This entry lists 29 T cell receptor beta chains sequenced from one sample in a study of CD8+ T cells in alopecia areata. The treatment is: oral pan-JAK inhibitor, 5-10 mg twice daily. As the sequencing template, cDNA was produced by extracting RNA and reverse transcribing it. This table comes from immunoSEQ multiplex PCR, and its TCRdb copy is limited to in-frame clones, with some not included. The table has 200,000 or so clones, 58% seen once. The material was CD4+ T cells sorted from blood, obtained at week 24, from a patient treated with tofacitinib. All receptors come from a human donor with alopecia areata.

V and J are TRBV28 and TRBJ2-7, with D uncertain. Trimming shortened V by 6 bases and J by 2 bases, and 8 bases separated the two germline ends. The length of the CDR3 is 12 residues. Germline V gene sequence: CDR1 MDHEN, CDR2 SYDVKM. The CDR3 protein is CASSPSTYEQYF. CDR3 nucleotide sequence: TGTGCCAGCAGCCCCTCAACCTACGAGCAGTACTTC.

This clone was counted only a few times. The chain links TRBV27 to TRBJ2-1; D is undetermined. Germline CDR1 is MNHEY and CDR2 is SMNVEV (reference sequence). This CDR3 has 11 residues. V shed 10 bases and J shed 5 bases, with 9 bases lying between them. CDR3 sequence reads: CATEENNEQFF. The CDR3 DNA reads TGTGCCACCGAGGAGAACAATGAGCAGTTCTTC.

The chain joins TRBV30 to TRBJ2-2, with D possibly TRBD1 on 5 matching bases. Germline loops: CDR1 GTSNPN, CDR2 SVGIG (reference sequence). The CDR3 has 12 residues. V lost 5 bases and J lost 7, with 11 bases in between. The CDR3 bases are TGTGCCTGGGTGGGGCCTCACGGGGAGCTGTTTTTT. It codes for CAWVGPHGELFF.

The rearrangement joins TRBV7-8 to TRBJ2-1; D tentatively reads TRBD1 or TRBD2 (5 bases each). V gave up 1 base and J gave up 2 bases, with 9 bases separating them. The CDR3 runs to 15 residues. From germline, CDR1 is SGHVS and CDR2 FQNEAQ. For the CDR3, the DNA is TGTGCCAGCAGCTTAGGGGGGAGCGCCTACAATGAGCAGTTCTTC. This gives the protein CASSLGGSAYNEQFF.

The V and J genes are TRBV6-6 and TRBJ2-7; TRBD2 agrees at 11 bases. In germline, CDR1 is MNHNY, CDR2 SVGAGI (reference sequence). This CDR3 comprises 14 residues. With V trimmed by 4 bases and J by 3 bases, 2 bases remained unmatched. CDR3 residues: CASSWGTSGYEQYF. CDR3 DNA sequence: TGTGCCAGCAGTTGGGGGACTAGCGGCTACGAGCAGTACTTC.

This chain links TRBV9 with TRBJ2-5; 8 nucleotides align to TRBD1. CDR3 size: 15 residues. Trimming took 4 bases from V and 5 from J; bases not matched to a gene: 10. Looked up from germline, CDR1 is SGDLS and CDR2 is YYNGEE. In DNA, the CDR3 is TGTGCCAGCAGCAGACGATCGACAGGGGTTGAGACCCAGTACTTC. Protein: CASSRRSTGVETQYF.

This chain links TRBV10-3 with TRBJ2-7; 7 bases map to TRBD1. The junction had 9 bases not matched to a gene; V was cut back by 5 bases and J by 5 bases. The germline CDR1 and CDR2 sequences are ENHRY and SYGVKD. This CDR3 contains 14 residues. The CDR3 here is CAISWDSPSDEQYF. The CDR3 DNA reads TGTGCCATCAGTTGGGACAGTCCGAGCGACGAGCAGTACTTC.

V gene TRBV7-3 combines with J gene TRBJ1-2; 10 nucleotides agree with TRBD1. Germline-derived CDR1 and CDR2 are SGHTA and FQGTGA. The trim removed 5 bases at V and 8 bases at J, leaving 8 bases unmatched. The CDR3 extends over 14 amino acids. CDR3 amino acids: CASSLTGGWEGYTF. The CDR3 DNA reads as TGTGCCAGCAGCCTGACAGGGGGCTGGGAAGGCTACACCTTC.

The gene calls are TRBV7-2 and TRBJ2-7; 9 bases match TRBD2. Germline V gene sequence: CDR1 SGHTA, CDR2 FQGNSA. There are 14 residues in the CDR3. Trimming took 4 bases from V and 6 from J; bases not matched to a gene: 7. In nucleotides, the CDR3 is TGTGCCAGCAGCTCTGGGACTAGCCGCTCCGAGCAGTACTTC. Translation: CASSSGTSRSEQYF. Looking up the rest from reference TRBV7-2 and TRBJ2-7 gives the full variable domain: GAGVSQSPSNKVTEKGKDVELRCDPISGHTALYWYRQSLGQGLEFLIYFQGNSAPDKSGLPSDRFSAERTGGSVSTLTIQRTQQEDSAVYLCASSSGTSRSEQYFGPGTRLTVT.

The V gene is TRBV7-9, the J gene TRBJ1-1; a weak D match, TRBD1 (6 bases). Germline V lookup: CDR1 SEHNR, CDR2 FQNEAQ (reference sequence). The CDR3 is 14 amino acids. Trimming pared 1 base from V and 11 bases from J, leaving 17 bases between. The CDR3 DNA reads as TGTGCCAGCAGCTTAGAGGGGGGCGCTCGAGGGGCTTTCTTT. Residues: CASSLEGGARGAFF.

Written as DNA, the CDR3 is TGTGCCCGACAGGGTGGCAACGAGCAGTACTTC. This encodes CARQGGNEQYF. V usage is TRBV25-1 and J usage is TRBJ2-7; TRBD1 matches at 7 bases. The V segment lost 11 bases and the J segment 5 bases; nucleotides outside the gene matches: 6. The CDR3 loop spans 11 amino acids. The V gene's germline CDR1 is MGHDK and CDR2 SYGVNS.

DNA for the CDR3: TGCAGCGTATCCTCGTTCTGGGGGTTCACAGATACGCAGTATTTT. Encoded protein: CSVSSFWGFTDTQYF. V gene TRBV29-1 combines with J gene TRBJ2-3; D is perhaps TRBD1 or TRBD2 (5 bases each). Germline lookup yields CDR1 SQVTM and CDR2 ANQGSEA. Trimming removed 6 bases from V and 2 bases from J, with 18 bases in between. This CDR3 comprises 15 residues.

This chain joins TRBV30 and TRBJ1-1; D is unclear. Germline loops: CDR1 GTSNPN, CDR2 SVGIG (reference sequence). Trimming took 0 bases from V and 4 from J, leaving 15 bases between them. The CDR3 runs 15 residues. The CDR3 nucleotides are TGTGCCTGGAGTGTAGTAACACTCCGTGGCACTGAAGCTTTCTTT. Protein: CAWSVVTLRGTEAFF.

The chain has TRBV25-1 and TRBJ1-2; a possible D gene is TRBD1 (5 bases). The CDR3 extends over 16 amino acids. Germline V gene sequence: CDR1 MGHDK, CDR2 SYGVNS. The V end was cut by 6 bases, the J end by 5 bases, with 22 bases between. In DNA, the CDR3 is TGTGCCAGCAGGCCAATGGAAAGGGGCTTTGAGTATGGCTACACCTTC. Translation: CASRPMERGFEYGYTF.

As DNA, the CDR3 is TGTGCCAGCAGTGAACCGGGTAAGAAGTCTGAAGCTTTCTTT. It encodes CASSEPGKKSEAFF. This sequence joins TRBV25-1 and TRBJ1-1; D is unresolved. The CDR3 is made up of 14 amino acids. Trimming stripped 2 bases from V and 6 bases from J, with 13 bases between. Germline V gives CDR1 MGHDK, CDR2 SYGVNS.

This clone was seen a handful of times. V and J are TRBV2 and TRBJ2-1; 16 bases map to TRBD2. The V gene end was trimmed by 4 bases and the J gene end by 7 bases; junction bases not matched to a gene: 13. CDR1 and CDR2 from the germline V gene are SNHLY and FYNNEI. CDR3 length: 19 amino acids. CDR3 bases: TGTGCCAGCAGTGCAGCCGGGACTAGCGGGAGGGCATCGAAAAATGAGCAGTTCTTC. Translating it yields CASSAAGTSGRASKNEQFF.

This clone has just a few counts. The V call is TRBV29-1, the J call TRBJ2-5; D uncertain. The germline V gene encodes CDR1 SQVTM and CDR2 ANQGSEA. CDR3 length: 11 residues. V was pared by 6 bases and J by 5 bases, with 10 bases between. As DNA, the CDR3 is TGCAGCGTGGGGTTCACGGAGACCCAGTACTTC. Translated: CSVGFTETQYF.

In its sample, this clone was seen a few times. The chain uses TRBV6-5 and TRBJ2-2; D unresolved. CDR1 is MNHEY and CDR2 is SVGAGI in the germline V gene. The CDR3 is 13 amino acids. Trimming stripped 5 bases from V and 9 bases from J, with 13 bases between. In DNA, the CDR3 is TGTGCCAGCAGTCCCGGAGAGTATAGGGAGCTGTTTTTT. Its protein is CASSPGEYRELFF.

This clone turned up a few times. The genes are TRBV19 and TRBJ1-5, with 7 positions matching TRBD1. This CDR3 comprises 17 residues. Germline V gene lookup returns CDR1 LNHDA and CDR2 SQIVND (reference sequence). With V trimmed by 4 bases and J by 4 bases, 13 bases remained unmatched. In DNA form, the CDR3 reads TGTGCCAGTAGTACAAATGGGGGGGACAGCCTAAATCAGCCCCAGCATTTT. Its protein product is CASSTNGGDSLNQPQHF.

This clone was observed a few times. The rearrangement uses TRBV6-1 and TRBJ1-5; D unclear. V gave up 2 bases and J gave up 6 bases, with 11 bases separating them. This CDR3 region has 14 residues. The germline V gene has CDR1 MNHNS and CDR2 SASEGT. The CDR3 loop reads CASSESLYPQPQHF. The CDR3 DNA sequence: TGTGCCAGCAGTGAAAGTTTGTATCCTCAGCCCCAGCATTTT.

The chain links TRBV29-1 to TRBJ2-7, with D possibly being TRBD2 (6 bases). V lost 4 bases to trimming and J lost 6 bases, with 10 bases between them. There are 11 residues in the CDR3. Per germline, CDR1 SQVTM and CDR2 ANQGSEA. CDR3 protein: CSVGRGSEQYF. In DNA form, the CDR3 reads TGCAGCGTTGGTCGGGGGTCCGAGCAGTACTTC.

The chain is built from TRBV25-1 and TRBJ1-4, with 8 nucleotides matching TRBD1. The length of the CDR3 is 15 residues. J was trimmed by 8 bases and V by 3 bases; bases with no gene match: 8. From germline, CDR1 is MGHDK and CDR2 SYGVNS. CDR3 in amino acids: CASSDQNRGREKLFF. The CDR3 nucleotides read TGTGCCAGCAGTGACCAGAACAGGGGGAGGGAAAAACTGTTTTTT.

The sample holds a few counts of this clone. This chain links TRBV19 with TRBJ2-3, with D maybe TRBD1 (6 bases). CDR3 length: 15 amino acids. Germline CDR1 reads LNHDA; CDR2 reads SQIVND (reference sequence). V lost 1 base and J lost 0, with 8 bases in between. CDR3 loop: CASSIVGQSTDTQYF. The DNA for the CDR3 is TGTGCCAGTAGTATAGTAGGACAGAGCACAGATACGCAGTATTTT. The entire variable domain, with the rest obtained from reference TRBV19 and TRBJ2-3, is as follows: DGGITQSPKYLFRKEGQNVTLSCEQNLNHDAMYWYRQDPGQGLRLIYYSQIVNDFQKGDIAEGYSVSREKKESFPLTVTSAQKNPTAFYLCASSIVGQSTDTQYFGPGTRLTVL.

This clone came up once. The rearrangement links TRBV5-1 to TRBJ2-7; D remains unclear. CDR1 is SGHRS and CDR2 is YFSETQ in the germline V gene. With 0 bases removed from V and 7 bases from J, the gap between germline ends came to 14 bases. The CDR3 contains 14 residues. The chain's CDR3 is CASSLEVVGIEQYF. In DNA form, the CDR3 reads TGCGCCAGCAGCTTGGAGGTTGTAGGGATTGAGCAGTACTTC.

This clone appeared a few times. In nucleotides, the CDR3 is TGCAGCGTTGACGGGGGAAGGAATACGCAGTATTTT. Translated, it gives CSVDGGRNTQYF. The genes are TRBV29-1 and TRBJ2-3; TRBD2 might be the D (6 bases). The CDR3 is made up of 12 amino acids. V dropped 3 bases and J dropped 7 bases, with 11 bases sitting between them. CDR1 and CDR2 (germline): SQVTM, ANQGSEA.

This clone was detected a few times. V is TRBV27 and J is TRBJ2-7; TRBD2 aligns across 10 bases. The CDR3 contains 15 residues. Looked up from germline, CDR1 is MNHEY and CDR2 is SMNVEV (reference sequence). Trimming took 3 bases from V and 2 from J; bases not matched to a gene: 4. DNA of the CDR3: TGTGCCAGCAGTTTGAAGCGGGGGGGCACCTACGAGCAGTACTTC. Encoded protein: CASSLKRGGTYEQYF.

V and J are TRBV5-1 and TRBJ2-5; D is possibly TRBD1 or TRBD2 (5 bases each). This CDR3 spans 13 amino acids. Germline CDR1 reads SGHRS; CDR2 reads YFSETQ. The V and J ends lost 0 bases and 4 bases respectively, with 7 bases between them. CDR3 in amino acids: CASSLVGTETQYF. DNA of the CDR3: TGCGCCAGCAGCTTGGTTGGGACAGAGACCCAGTACTTC.

Comment on this clone: The germline gene is not matched at one end of the junction; a read error may be the cause. J is TRBJ2-7 and V is TRBV2; D may be TRBD2 (6 bases). The CDR3 spans 13 residues. Germline V gene data show CDR1 as SNHLY and CDR2 as FYNNEI. This chain's CDR3 is CASSIDGGAPLGF. DNA for the CDR3: TGTGCCAGCAGTATTGACGGAGGGGCGCCACTCGGCTTC.

The chain joins TRBV2 to TRBJ2-7; unclear D gene. The CDR3 is 12 residues long. Trimming left V 5 bases short and J 6 bases short, with 11 bases between. The V gene's germline CDR1 is SNHLY and CDR2 FYNNEI. Here the CDR3 DNA reads TGTGCCAGCAGTCTGTGGGCCACCGAGCAGTACTTC. This encodes CASSLWATEQYF.